Detailed here is one T cell receptor beta chain. The antigen is undetermined. Produced via immunoSEQ multiplex PCR; TCRdb's table is partial and in-frame only. The data hold some 38,000 clones, with roughly 90% observed a single time. CDR1 SGHNT and CDR2 YENEEA come from the germline V gene. CDR3 length equals 13 residues. Trimming stripped 7 bases from V and 10 bases from J, with 17 bases between. This sample is part of a study of T cells in localized non-small cell lung cancer. Study conclusions and caveats: Measurement of T cell clonality placed uninvolved adjacent lung highest, above the level in tumor. With higher T cell density in blood came longer overall survival. Sequence data derive from only one tumor region, so heterogeneity remains possible. Of the top 100 tumor clones, median roughly 60 were in adjacent lung, approximately 30 among its top 100.

The specimen comprised peripheral blood mononuclear cells, sampled before any cancer treatment. The chain employs TRBV11-3 and TRBJ2-1, with D perhaps matching TRBD1 or TRBD2 (5 bases each). The origin of this receptor is a male donor older than 55 with stage II lung adenocarcinoma. The CDR3 DNA sequence: TGTGCCAGCACCTATAAACCCGGGGCAGAGCAGTTCTTC. Protein product: CASTYKPGAEQFF. The full variable domain, with the rest looked up from reference TRBV11-3 and TRBJ2-1, is EAGVVQSPRYKIIEKKQPVAFWCNPISGHNTLYWYLQNLGQGPELLIRYENEEAVDDSQLPKDRFSAERLKGVDSTLKIQPAELGDSAVYLCASTYKPGAEQFFGPGTRLTVL.